By its share, the clone carrying this T cell receptor beta chain is medium-sized. Its antigen remains unidentified. The V segment lost 3 bases and the J segment 7 bases; nucleotides outside the gene matches: 7. This CDR3 is 15 amino acids long. CDR1 is SEHNR and CDR2 is FQNEAQ in the germline V gene (reference sequence). One entry per CDR3 protein, called by TCRdb with MiXCR from the 5' RACE reads. The table lists some 26,000 distinct CDR3 sequences, around 4.2% of them singletons. These data belong to a study of early T cells in non-severe SARS-CoV-2 infection. Study-level results: Private and CD4 specificities were missed by VDJdb matching, skewed to anti-spike CD8.

This receptor was taken from an adult who was a healthcare worker with PCR-confirmed SARS-CoV-2 infection or an uninfected control (not recorded which). The material sequenced was whole blood. The chain couples TRBV7-9 to TRBJ2-4, with 9 positions matching TRBD2. The CDR3 bases are TGTGCCAGCAGCTTGATAGCGGGGGAGAGGAACATTCAGTACTTC. Residues: CASSLIAGERNIQYF.